The 30 T cell receptor beta chains presented below share a single source sample, sequenced in a study of shared clonotypes between healthy human individuals. The data were produced by immunoSEQ multiplex PCR, yet TCRdb's version contains in-frame clones alone and is incomplete. The sample has around 1.4 million clones; approximately 98.5% are singletons. What was sequenced was naive CD4+ T cells sorted from blood. The subset denotes: CD45RA+ positively selected. Receptor source: a man between 25 and 39 years old in good health.

The chain carries TRBV5-1 and TRBJ2-3; D may be TRBD1 (5 bases). The CDR3 extends over 16 amino acids. The V end was cut by 6 bases, the J end by 1 base, with 18 bases between. Per the germline V gene, CDR1 is SGHRS and CDR2 is YFSETQ. This CDR3 reads CASTPAWGTGTDTQYF. DNA of the CDR3: TGCGCCAGCACTCCGGCATGGGGCACCGGCACAGATACGCAGTATTTT.

Remarks on this clone: This sample also contains other DNA sequences that code for the same CDR3. The chain carries TRBV19 and TRBJ1-2; a weak D match, TRBD1 (6 bases). Germline assignment: CDR1 LNHDA and CDR2 SQIVND (reference sequence). Trimming took 1 base from V and 2 from J, leaving 8 bases between them. The CDR3 has 14 residues. DNA for the CDR3: TGTGCCAGTAGTATAGGGCAGGGGAACTATGGCTACACCTTC. This gives the protein CASSIGQGNYGYTF.

This clone has only one observation. The chain uses TRBV9 and TRBJ2-7, with D maybe TRBD2 (7 bases). The CDR3 spans 13 residues. V shed 4 bases and J shed 7 bases, with 15 bases lying between them. Germline-derived CDR1 and CDR2 are SGDLS and YYNGEE. CDR3 sequence: CASSPHREGEQYF. CDR3 DNA sequence: TGTGCCAGCAGCCCCCACAGGGAGGGGGAGCAGTACTTC.

In its sample, this clone was seen once. The rearrangement uses TRBV5-1 and TRBJ2-7; unclear D gene. Trimming pared 1 base from V and 5 bases from J, leaving 16 bases between. Germline CDR1 SGHRS, CDR2 YFSETQ. The CDR3 has 15 residues. CDR3 coding DNA: TGCGCCAGCAGCTTGCCCGGGTCCCCCACCAACGAGCAGTACTTC. This sequence encodes CASSLPGSPTNEQYF.

Points on this clone: The sample carries other DNA sequences with the same CDR3. The chain uses TRBV7-9 and TRBJ2-3; a weak D match, TRBD1 (5 bases). V was shortened by 5 bases and J by 6 bases, with 9 bases between the two germline ends. Germline CDR1 reads SEHNR; CDR2 reads FQNEAQ (reference sequence). The CDR3 spans 12 residues. Here the CDR3 reads CASSLKGDTQYF. CDR3 DNA: TGTGCCAGCAGCCTAAAGGGGGATACGCAGTATTTT.

The J gene is TRBJ2-3, the V gene TRBV2, with a possible D match to TRBD2 (6 bases). The CDR3 runs to 14 residues. The germline V gene encodes CDR1 SNHLY and CDR2 FYNNEI. Deletions cut 8 bases from V and 2 bases from J, with 14 bases between. The CDR3 here is CASGGAGITDTQYF. Here the CDR3 DNA reads TGTGCCAGCGGAGGGGCGGGAATCACAGATACGCAGTATTTT.

This chain links TRBV9 with TRBJ2-1; maybe TRBD2 (6 bases). Per germline, CDR1 SGDLS and CDR2 YYNGEE. This CDR3 spans 18 amino acids. Trimming pared 2 bases from V and 4 bases from J, leaving 22 bases between. The CDR3 protein is CASSVGLPLAGPYNEQFF. The CDR3 DNA is TGTGCCAGCAGCGTGGGACTCCCCTTGGCGGGACCTTACAATGAGCAGTTCTTC.

The genes are TRBV25-1 and TRBJ2-1; D call uncertain. The CDR3 consists of 11 residues. The germline CDR1 and CDR2 sequences are MGHDK and SYGVNS. Trimming pared 3 bases from V and 10 bases from J, leaving 7 bases between. CDR3 residues: CASSDIVEQFF. The CDR3, as DNA: TGTGCCAGCAGTGACATTGTGGAGCAGTTCTTC.

In DNA form, the CDR3 reads TGCGCCAGCGGGGCATCGGGGATGATAGATACGCAGTATTTT. This translates into CASGASGMIDTQYF. The chain combines TRBV10-2 with TRBJ2-3; D assignment may be TRBD1 or TRBD2 (5 bases each). The V gene lost 8 bases and the J gene lost 5 bases, with 17 bases spanning the gap. Germline CDR1 and CDR2: WSHSY and SAAADI. The CDR3 is 14 residues long.

The V and J genes are TRBV7-3 and TRBJ2-1; D is perhaps TRBD2 (5 bases). The V and J ends lost 1 base and 0 bases respectively, with 7 bases between them. The germline CDR1 and CDR2 sequences are SGHTA and FQGTGA. There are 15 residues in the CDR3. CDR3 region: CASSLSGGSYNEQFF. The CDR3 DNA reads TGTGCCAGCAGCTTAAGTGGAGGCTCCTACAATGAGCAGTTCTTC.

The gene calls are TRBV5-1 and TRBJ2-3, with 8 bases aligning to TRBD1. CDR3 length: 16 residues. In germline, CDR1 is SGHRS, CDR2 YFSETQ. After removal of 2 bases from V and 0 bases from J, the junction contained 5 bases not matched to a gene. This CDR3 is CASSFHPGGSTDTQYF. CDR3 coding DNA: TGCGCCAGCAGCTTCCACCCAGGGGGCAGCACAGATACGCAGTATTTT.

V is TRBV9 and J is TRBJ2-2; D remains unclear. From germline, CDR1 is SGDLS and CDR2 YYNGEE. This CDR3 spans 15 amino acids. Deletions cut 0 bases from V and 4 bases from J, with 10 bases between. CDR3 sequence (DNA): TGTGCCAGCAGCGTAGCAACCGGGCGCACCGGGGAGCTGTTTTTT. This translates into CASSVATGRTGELFF.

The rearrangement joins TRBV7-9 to TRBJ2-3, with 7 bases identical to TRBD2. Germline trimming cut 2 bases from V and 5 bases from J; bases unmatched to any gene: 7. Germline CDR1 reads SEHNR; CDR2 reads FQNEAQ (reference sequence). This CDR3 spans 15 amino acids. CDR3 DNA sequence: TGTGCCAGCAGCTTACATGGCGGGAGAGAAGATACGCAGTATTTT. It encodes CASSLHGGREDTQYF. The full variable domain, with the rest looked up from reference TRBV7-9 and TRBJ2-3, is DTGVSQNPRHKITKRGQNVTFRCDPISEHNRLYWYRQTLGQGPEFLTYFQNEAQLEKSRLLSDRFSAERPKGSFSTLEIQRTEQGDSAMYLCASSLHGGREDTQYFGPGTRLTVL.

The chain carries TRBV5-4 and TRBJ2-3; a weak D match, TRBD2 (6 bases). CDR1 and CDR2 from the germline V gene are SGHNT and YYREEE (reference sequence). The V end was cut by 4 bases, the J end by 6 bases, with 18 bases between. The CDR3 consists of 15 residues. The CDR3: CASSPEGARGDTQYF. CDR3 DNA: TGTGCCAGCAGCCCCGAAGGTGCTCGGGGGGATACGCAGTATTTT. The whole variable domain, remainder taken from reference TRBV5-4 and TRBJ2-3, is ETGVTQSPTHLIKTRGQQVTLRCSSQSGHNTVSWYQQALGQGPQFIFQYYREEENGRGNFPPRFSGLQFPNYSSELNVNALELDDSALYLCASSPEGARGDTQYFGPGTRLTVL.

V is TRBV7-6 and J is TRBJ2-5, with 7 nucleotides matching TRBD2. The germline CDR1 and CDR2 sequences are SGHVS and FNYEAQ. The CDR3 has 16 amino acids. J gave up 1 base and V 1 base, and 6 bases lay outside the gene matches. Here the CDR3 DNA reads TGTGCCAGCAGCTTAGGCGGCGGGAGCCCCCAAGAGACCCAGTACTTC. It yields the protein CASSLGGGSPQETQYF.

The chain joins TRBV28 to TRBJ1-2, with TRBD1 as a possible D gene (5 bases). Trimming left V 8 bases short and J 2 bases short, with 12 bases between. This CDR3 comprises 13 residues. CDR1 is MDHEN and CDR2 is SYDVKM in the germline V gene. The CDR3 region has the DNA TGTGCCAGCTCTGTTAGACAGAACTATGGCTACACCTTC. The encoded protein is CASSVRQNYGYTF.

The chain uses TRBV18 and TRBJ1-1; unclear D gene. The CDR3 runs 14 residues. Germline loops: CDR1 KGHSH, CDR2 LQKENI. V was clipped by 1 base and J by 1 base, with 7 bases between them. The CDR3: CASSPRPKNTEAFF. CDR3 nucleotide sequence: TGTGCCAGCTCACCACGACCTAAGAACACTGAAGCTTTCTTT.

V and J are TRBV7-9 and TRBJ1-4; the D is unclear. Trimming cost V 1 base and J 7 bases, with 13 bases left between them. This CDR3 has 15 amino acids. The germline V gene encodes CDR1 SEHNR and CDR2 FQNEAQ (reference sequence). This chain's CDR3 is CASSLEAGGSEKLFF. CDR3 DNA: TGTGCCAGCAGCTTAGAGGCAGGAGGTTCTGAAAAACTGTTTTTT.

The chain uses TRBV7-7 and TRBJ2-2; possibly TRBD1 for D (5 bases). The CDR3 sequence is 14 residues long. Between the trimmed V and J ends, which lost 0 bases and 8 bases, there was a span of 10 bases. The germline CDR1 and CDR2 sequences are SSHAT and FNYEAQ (reference sequence). The CDR3 DNA sequence: TGTGCCAGCAGCTTAGCGTCCCAGGGAGGGGAGCTGTTTTTT. Amino acid sequence: CASSLASQGGELFF.

The genes are TRBV28 and TRBJ2-1; 12 positions match TRBD2. The germline CDR1 and CDR2 sequences are MDHEN and SYDVKM. CDR3 length equals 16 residues. With 5 bases clipped from V and 2 bases from J, the junction kept 4 bases outside the gene matches. The CDR3 here is CASSHSSGRAYNEQFF. The DNA for the CDR3 is TGTGCCAGCAGTCATTCTAGCGGGAGGGCCTACAATGAGCAGTTCTTC.

The rearrangement links TRBV2 to TRBJ2-5; D is possibly TRBD2 (6 bases). V was clipped by 3 bases and J by 6 bases, with 14 bases between them. CDR1 SNHLY and CDR2 FYNNEI come from the germline V gene. The CDR3 consists of 14 residues. The CDR3 spells CASSDVSGRQTQYF. CDR3 DNA: TGTGCCAGCAGTGACGTAAGTGGGAGGCAGACCCAGTACTTC.

The chain has TRBV5-4 and TRBJ2-7; D might be TRBD1 or TRBD2, each matching 5 bases. Germline V gene lookup returns CDR1 SGHNT and CDR2 YYREEE (reference sequence). The ends were cut back, 0 bases at V and 2 bases at J, with 12 bases in the middle. CDR3 length: 15 residues. Here the CDR3 DNA reads TGTGCCAGCAGCTTGGGAGGGGACCTCACCTACGAGCAGTACTTC. Its translation: CASSLGGDLTYEQYF. Based on the CDR3 plus reference TRBV5-4 and TRBJ2-7, the full variable domain is ETGVTQSPTHLIKTRGQQVTLRCSSQSGHNTVSWYQQALGQGPQFIFQYYREEENGRGNFPPRFSGLQFPNYSSELNVNALELDDSALYLCASSLGGDLTYEQYFGPGTRLTVT.

The V and J genes are TRBV5-1 and TRBJ2-3; TRBD2 aligns across 9 bases. The CDR3 has 16 amino acids. CDR1 SGHRS and CDR2 YFSETQ come from the germline V gene. V was clipped by 1 base and J by 3 bases; unmatched bases: 6. CDR3 nucleotides: TGCGCCAGCAGCTTGTTAGCGGGAGAGTATACAGATACGCAGTATTTT. This translates into CASSLLAGEYTDTQYF.

This clone was recorded only once. J is TRBJ1-5 and V is TRBV7-8; a weak D match, TRBD1 (5 bases). The CDR3 consists of 17 residues. Per the germline V gene, CDR1 is SGHVS and CDR2 is FQNEAQ. Trimming took off 5 bases at V and 5 bases at J, with 22 bases between the two ends. In DNA, the CDR3 is TGTGCCAGCAGCCGGGCCGGGGGGTCCATCTTAGATCAGCCCCAGCATTTT. It codes for CASSRAGGSILDQPQHF.

This clone was seen once. The V and J genes are TRBV6-6 and TRBJ2-1; the D is unclear. This CDR3 is 15 amino acids long. Germline V CDR1 and CDR2: MNHNY, SVGAGI (reference sequence). Trimming shortened V by 2 bases and J by 0 bases, and 8 bases separated the two germline ends. The CDR3 here is CASSYVPSSYNEQFF. DNA for the CDR3: TGTGCCAGCAGTTACGTGCCTAGCTCCTACAATGAGCAGTTCTTC.

J is TRBJ2-3 and V is TRBV5-6; no reliable D call. Germline loops: CDR1 SGHDT, CDR2 YYEEEE. This CDR3 is built from 14 residues. V was pared by 0 bases and J by 0 bases, with 5 bases between. CDR3 region: CASSLVGSTDTQYF. In DNA form, the CDR3 reads TGTGCCAGCAGCTTGGTGGGGAGCACAGATACGCAGTATTTT.

The chain employs TRBV28 and TRBJ2-7; 8 bases are a match to TRBD1. This CDR3 region has 15 residues. The germline V gene has CDR1 MDHEN and CDR2 SYDVKM. V lost 6 bases and J lost 3; bases outside the gene matches: 10. The CDR3 here is CASRETGGGNYEQYF. CDR3 in DNA: TGTGCCAGCAGGGAAACAGGGGGTGGAAACTACGAGCAGTACTTC. The complete variable domain, with remaining parts taken from reference TRBV28 and TRBJ2-7, reads DVKVTQSSRYLVKRTGEKVFLECVQDMDHENMFWYRQDPGLGLRLIYFSYDVKMKEKGDIPEGYSVSREKKERFSLILESASTNQTSMYLCASRETGGGNYEQYFGPGTRLTVT.

This clone was observed once. The V and J genes are TRBV4-2 and TRBJ2-3; 9 bases fit TRBD2. V lost 2 bases, J lost 0 bases, and 9 bases stayed unmatched. Germline V CDR1 and CDR2: LGHNA, YNFKEQ. CDR3 length: 18 amino acids. DNA for the CDR3: TGTGCCAGCAGCCAATGGTCCGCGACTAGCGGAAGCACAGATACGCAGTATTTT. This translates into CASSQWSATSGSTDTQYF.

For this clone: The sample holds other DNA sequences that translate to the same CDR3. This chain joins TRBV19 and TRBJ2-3; weak D call: TRBD1 (6 bases). With 5 bases removed from V and 0 bases from J, the gap between germline ends came to 9 bases. CDR1 and CDR2 (germline): LNHDA, SQIVND (reference sequence). CDR3 length equals 14 residues. CDR3 amino acids: CASSPTGSTDTQYF. The DNA of the CDR3 is TGTGCCAGTAGTCCCACAGGGAGCACAGATACGCAGTATTTT.

V is TRBV7-9 and J is TRBJ1-5; D not certain. Germline lookup yields CDR1 SEHNR and CDR2 FQNEAQ (reference sequence). With 0 bases removed from V and 2 bases from J, the gap between germline ends came to 5 bases. This CDR3 comprises 14 residues. CDR3 amino acids: CASSLAAGNQPQHF. CDR3 nucleotides: TGTGCCAGCAGCTTAGCGGCGGGCAATCAGCCCCAGCATTTT.